This T cell receptor beta chain was retrieved from a study of metastatic and nonmetastatic thyroid tumors. In the study overall: Malignant thyroid and benign thyroid patients provided blood and tumor or nodule tissue whose repertoires were compared.

With MiXCR, TCRdb called clones anew from the PCR reads. This table holds 20,000 to 25,000 clones, roughly 22% found once. The CDR3 length is 13 residues. The V end lost 2 bases, the J end lost 3 bases, and 7 bases lay between the germline ends. Per germline, CDR1 SNHLY and CDR2 FYNNEI. Patients had received no treatment of any kind before thyroid surgery. At least ten counts were recorded for this clone. The clonotype comes from a female donor with papillary thyroid cancer or a benign thyroid nodule (not recorded which). Some clones in this sample may be carry-over from other donors' samples. The genes are TRBV2 and TRBJ1-2; D gene uncertain. The sample taken for sequencing was adjacent normal tissue. CDR3 in DNA: TGTGCCAGCAGTGAATACGGGGACTATGGCTACACCTTC. Translated: CASSEYGDYGYTF.